Given below is one TCR beta chain in context. Its antigen is not yet known. No base qualities exist here, and no much larger clone lies one base off it. The CDR3 starts with the cysteine, ends with the phenylalanine, and has 15 residues. Only the CDR3 portion is preserved as DNA: 45 bases, with reading frame beginning at the first base. The junction carries 14 bases between V and J, which are trimmed by 5 bases and 4 bases respectively. Donors were 40 or so systemically healthy Caucasian individuals from Russia aged roughly 6 to 100 years. Each donor gave about 9.2 milliliters of peripheral blood, drawn into EDTA-treated Vacutainer tubes. Ficoll-Paque density-gradient centrifugation was used to isolate PBMCs, with at least 6 million obtained per sample. Trizol reagent was used to extract total RNA from PBMCs, with at least 5 micrograms per sample. Naive CD45RAhigh/CD27high T cell percentages were measured by flow cytometry on a PBMC aliquot from every donor.

This specimen belongs to a study of blood T cells in healthy people across ages (dated by TCRdb to 2014 to 2015). With regard to the full study: In model experiments, template switching captured about one uniquely barcoded TCR beta cDNA molecule for every two T cells. Donors were grouped into four age groups: young (average approximately 16 years), middle-aged (39), aged (around 66) and long-lived (approximately 75). Age-related changes in TCR beta repertoire diversity were measured in the study by deep sequencing normalized with unique cDNA molecular identifiers. To avoid experimental bias, donors of different ages were spread randomly across the sequencing lanes. Using the same blood draw, the study looked at two additional independent replicas of 1 million unique cDNA reads for two donors, one aged 18 to 30 and the other aged 80 or older.

The library was obtained by 5' RACE. Sequencing took place on an Illumina HiSeq 2500. A second PCR of roughly 6 to 11 cycles was run with a J-beta primer mix and a sample-barcoded 5' primer. A template-switch 5' adaptor carrying 12 random nucleotides introduced a unique molecular identifier onto each TCR beta cDNA molecule. Each sample yielded at least 3 million CDR3-containing paired-end reads. First-strand cDNA synthesis was performed from all RNA using the Mint cDNA synthesis kit, with priming by a TRBC-specific oligonucleotide. Following uracil-DNA glycosylase treatment, a first 18-cycle PCR with universal primers M1SS and BC2_uni_R was performed on all cDNA. Turning to the authors' computational methods: Normalization of each sample was performed by random selection of 1 million high-quality reads, each carrying a distinct molecular identifier. Instead of being binned into consensus sequences, reads with shared molecular identifiers were discarded. CDR3 identification, clonotype clustering and error correction used MiTCR with a Q25 quality threshold and the strictest error-elimination algorithm. A nonparametric unseen species model with Euler transformation was used to estimate a lower bound on total TCR beta diversity. The raw public reads went through TCRdb reprocessing: fastp at Q25, MiXCR clone calling, in-frame beta chains kept. When rows share a CDR3 protein, they turn into one entry using the most common DNA and genes. The V and J calls were determined by TCRdb, not by the authors. A total of 1.5 million to 2 million distinct CDR3 sequences appear in this sample, approximately 28% of them only once. The ten largest clonotypes hold about 7.7% of the sample.

General conclusions and limits of the study: Because the CMV infection status of the donors was unknown, age-related changes in expanded clonotypes may potentially have been confounded. Since profiling was done on bulk unsorted PBMCs, naive and antigen-experienced compartments could not be conclusively compared. As age increased, observed TCR beta diversity per million T cells dropped in a roughly linear way, and a significant reduction was already evident by age about 40. Compared with the aged group, the long-lived group had more naive CD4+ T cells, fewer expanded clones and increased TCR diversity, suggesting age selection. Estimates of total diversity from one million sequenced T cells were regarded as lower bounds and underestimates. A strong correlation was found between observed TCR beta diversity and the percentage of naive T cells measured by flow cytometry.

Sequencing input: blood. The sequence is built from TRBV12-3 or TRBV12-4 and TRBJ2-2; TRBD2 is a possible D gene, resting on 6 matching bases. The source is a woman in her 30s in good health. The CDR3 region: CASSRVLASTGELFF. The sequence in DNA is TGTGCCAGCAGTCGAGTTCTAGCGAGCACCGGGGAGCTGTTTTTT.